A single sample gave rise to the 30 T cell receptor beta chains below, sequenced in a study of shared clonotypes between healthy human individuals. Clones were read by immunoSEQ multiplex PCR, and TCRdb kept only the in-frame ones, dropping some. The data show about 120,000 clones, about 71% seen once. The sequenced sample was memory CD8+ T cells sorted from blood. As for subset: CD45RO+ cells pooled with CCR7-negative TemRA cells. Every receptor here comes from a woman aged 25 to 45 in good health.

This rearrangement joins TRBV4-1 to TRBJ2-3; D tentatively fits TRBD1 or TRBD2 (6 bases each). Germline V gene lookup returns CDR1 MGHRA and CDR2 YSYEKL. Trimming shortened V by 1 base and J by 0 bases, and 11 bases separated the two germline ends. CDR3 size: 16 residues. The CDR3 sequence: CASSQARGLSTDTQYF. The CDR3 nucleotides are TGCGCCAGCAGCCAAGCCAGGGGACTTAGCACAGATACGCAGTATTTT.

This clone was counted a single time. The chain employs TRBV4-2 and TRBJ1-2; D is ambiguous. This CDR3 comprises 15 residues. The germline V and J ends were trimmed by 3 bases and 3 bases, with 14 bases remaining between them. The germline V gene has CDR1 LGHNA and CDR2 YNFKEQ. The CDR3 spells CASSHPVARYYGYTF. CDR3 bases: TGTGCCAGCAGCCATCCGGTCGCGAGATACTATGGCTACACCTTC.

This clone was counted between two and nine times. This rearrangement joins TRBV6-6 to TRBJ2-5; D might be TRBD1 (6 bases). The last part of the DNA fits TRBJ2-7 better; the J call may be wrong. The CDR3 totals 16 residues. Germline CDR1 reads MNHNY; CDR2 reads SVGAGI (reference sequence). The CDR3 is CASSLTLGQLAYEQYF. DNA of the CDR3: TGTGCCAGCAGCCTCACCCTTGGACAGCTTGCCTACGAGCAGTACTTC.

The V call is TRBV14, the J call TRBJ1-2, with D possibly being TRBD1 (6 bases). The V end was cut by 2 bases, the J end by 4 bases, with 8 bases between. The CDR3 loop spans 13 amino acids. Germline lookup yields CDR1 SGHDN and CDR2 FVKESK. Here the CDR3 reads CASSQQGLYGYTF. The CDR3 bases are TGTGCCAGCAGCCAACAGGGGCTCTATGGCTACACCTTC.

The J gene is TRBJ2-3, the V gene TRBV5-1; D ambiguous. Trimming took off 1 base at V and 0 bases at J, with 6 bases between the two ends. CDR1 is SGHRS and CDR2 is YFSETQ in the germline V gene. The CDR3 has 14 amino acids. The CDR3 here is CASSLWSSTDTQYF. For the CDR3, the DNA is TGCGCCAGCAGCTTGTGGAGTAGCACAGATACGCAGTATTTT.

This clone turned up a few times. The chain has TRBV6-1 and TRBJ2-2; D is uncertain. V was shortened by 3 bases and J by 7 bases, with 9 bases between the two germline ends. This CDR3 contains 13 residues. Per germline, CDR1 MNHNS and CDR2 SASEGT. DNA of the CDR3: TGTGCCAGCAGTGAGACGGAAATCGGGGAGCTGTTTTTT. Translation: CASSETEIGELFF.

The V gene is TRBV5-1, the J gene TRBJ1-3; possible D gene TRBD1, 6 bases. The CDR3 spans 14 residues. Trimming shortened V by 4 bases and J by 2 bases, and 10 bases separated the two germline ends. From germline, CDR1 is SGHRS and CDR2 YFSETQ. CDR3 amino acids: CASSQGTAGNTIYF. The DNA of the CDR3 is TGCGCCAGCAGCCAGGGGACTGCTGGAAACACCATATATTTT.

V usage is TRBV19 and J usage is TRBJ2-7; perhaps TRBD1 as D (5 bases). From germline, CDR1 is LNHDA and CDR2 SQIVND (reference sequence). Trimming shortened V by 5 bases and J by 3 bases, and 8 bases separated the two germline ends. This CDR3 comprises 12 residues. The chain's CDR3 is CASSGDSYEQYF. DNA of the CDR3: TGTGCCAGTAGTGGAGACAGCTACGAGCAGTACTTC.

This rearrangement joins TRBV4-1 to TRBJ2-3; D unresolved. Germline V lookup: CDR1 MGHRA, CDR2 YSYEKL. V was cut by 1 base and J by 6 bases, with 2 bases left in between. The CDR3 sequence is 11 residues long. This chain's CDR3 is CASSQVDTQYF. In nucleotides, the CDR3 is TGCGCCAGCAGCCAAGTGGATACGCAGTATTTT.

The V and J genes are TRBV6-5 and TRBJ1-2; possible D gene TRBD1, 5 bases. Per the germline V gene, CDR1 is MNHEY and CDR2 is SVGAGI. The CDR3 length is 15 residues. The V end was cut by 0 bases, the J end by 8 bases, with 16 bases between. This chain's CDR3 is CASSYSTQDGNGYTF. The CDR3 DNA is TGTGCCAGCAGTTACTCGACACAGGACGGGAACGGCTACACCTTC.

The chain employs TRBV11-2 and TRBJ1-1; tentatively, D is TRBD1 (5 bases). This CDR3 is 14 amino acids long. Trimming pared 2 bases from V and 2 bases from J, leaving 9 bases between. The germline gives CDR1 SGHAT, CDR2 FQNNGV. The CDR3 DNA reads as TGTGCCAGCAGCTTATTTGACAGCAACACTGAAGCTTTCTTT. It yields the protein CASSLFDSNTEAFF.

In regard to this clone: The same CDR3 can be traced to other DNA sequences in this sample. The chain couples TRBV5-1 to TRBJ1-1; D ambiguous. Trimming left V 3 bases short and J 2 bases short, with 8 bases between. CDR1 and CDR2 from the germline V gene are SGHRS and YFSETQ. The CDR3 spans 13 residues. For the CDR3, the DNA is TGCGCCAGCAGCTCTGGGGTAAACACTGAAGCTTTCTTT. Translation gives CASSSGVNTEAFF. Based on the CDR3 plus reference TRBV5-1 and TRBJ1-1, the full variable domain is KAGVTQTPRYLIKTRGQQVTLSCSPISGHRSVSWYQQTPGQGLQFLFEYFSETQRNKGNFPGRFSGRQFSNSRSEMNVSTLELGDSALYLCASSSGVNTEAFFGQGTRLTVV.

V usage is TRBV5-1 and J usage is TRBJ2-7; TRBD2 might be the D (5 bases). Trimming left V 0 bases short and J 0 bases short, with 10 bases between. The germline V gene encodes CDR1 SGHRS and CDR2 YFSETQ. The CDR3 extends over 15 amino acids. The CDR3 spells CASSLGLEGSYEQYF. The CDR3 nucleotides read TGCGCCAGCAGCTTGGGGCTAGAGGGCTCCTACGAGCAGTACTTC. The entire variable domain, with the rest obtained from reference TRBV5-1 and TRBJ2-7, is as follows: KAGVTQTPRYLIKTRGQQVTLSCSPISGHRSVSWYQQTPGQGLQFLFEYFSETQRNKGNFPGRFSGRQFSNSRSEMNVSTLELGDSALYLCASSLGLEGSYEQYFGPGTRLTVT.

The CDR3 region is CASSPRDFAYEQYF. CDR3 bases: TGTGCCAGCTCACCAAGGGACTTCGCCTACGAGCAGTACTTC. V gene TRBV18 combines with J gene TRBJ2-7; possibly TRBD2 for D (6 bases). V was pared by 2 bases and J by 2 bases, with 10 bases between. Germline V gene lookup returns CDR1 KGHSH and CDR2 LQKENI. CDR3 length equals 14 residues.

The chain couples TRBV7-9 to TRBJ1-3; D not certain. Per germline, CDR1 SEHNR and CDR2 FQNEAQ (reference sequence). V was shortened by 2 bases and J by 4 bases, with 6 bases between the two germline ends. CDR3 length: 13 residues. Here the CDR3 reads CASSLFSGNTIYF. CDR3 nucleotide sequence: TGTGCCAGCAGCTTATTCTCGGGAAACACCATATATTTT.

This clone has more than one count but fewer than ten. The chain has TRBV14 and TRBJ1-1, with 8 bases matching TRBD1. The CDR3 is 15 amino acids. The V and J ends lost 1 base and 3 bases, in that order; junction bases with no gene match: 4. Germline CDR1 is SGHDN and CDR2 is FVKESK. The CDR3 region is CASSQAGGSYTEAFF. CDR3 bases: TGTGCCAGCAGCCAAGCAGGGGGCAGCTACACTGAAGCTTTCTTT. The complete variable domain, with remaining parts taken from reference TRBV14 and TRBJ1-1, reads EAGVTQFPSHSVIEKGQTVTLRCDPISGHDNLYWYRRVMGKEIKFLLHFVKESKQDESGMPNNRFLAERTGGTYSTLKVQPAELEDSGVYFCASSQAGGSYTEAFFGQGTRLTVV.

The CDR3 nucleotides read TGTGCCATCAGGCACAGGGGGCTGCCACGGGACTATGGCTACACCTTC. Amino acid sequence: CAIRHRGLPRDYGYTF. V is TRBV10-3 and J is TRBJ1-2; 9 bases align to TRBD1. The V segment lost 6 bases and the J segment 3 bases; nucleotides outside the gene matches: 11. The CDR3 contains 16 residues. Germline loops: CDR1 ENHRY, CDR2 SYGVKD.

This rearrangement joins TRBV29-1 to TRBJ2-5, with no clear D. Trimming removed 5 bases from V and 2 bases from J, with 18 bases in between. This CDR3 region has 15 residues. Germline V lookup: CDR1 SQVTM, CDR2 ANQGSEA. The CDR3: CSVLIQTVPQETQYF. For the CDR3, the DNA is TGCAGCGTTCTCATACAGACTGTCCCACAAGAGACCCAGTACTTC.

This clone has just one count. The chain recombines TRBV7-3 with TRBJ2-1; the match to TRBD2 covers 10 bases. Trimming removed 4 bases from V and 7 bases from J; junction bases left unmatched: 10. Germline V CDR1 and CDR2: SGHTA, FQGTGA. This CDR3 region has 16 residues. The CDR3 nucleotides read TGTGCCAGCAGCTCATGGGGTCTAGCGGGAGTAAATGAGCAGTTCTTC. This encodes CASSSWGLAGVNEQFF.

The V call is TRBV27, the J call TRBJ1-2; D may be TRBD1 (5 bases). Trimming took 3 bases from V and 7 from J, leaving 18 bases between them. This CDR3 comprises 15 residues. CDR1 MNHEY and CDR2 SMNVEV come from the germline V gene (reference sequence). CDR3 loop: CASSFYFGAGRGYTF. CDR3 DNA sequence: TGTGCCAGCAGTTTTTATTTTGGGGCGGGCCGTGGCTACACCTTC.

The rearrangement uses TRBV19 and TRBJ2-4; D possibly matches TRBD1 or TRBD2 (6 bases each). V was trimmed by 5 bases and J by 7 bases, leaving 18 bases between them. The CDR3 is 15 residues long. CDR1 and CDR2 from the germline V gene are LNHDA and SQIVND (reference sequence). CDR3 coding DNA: TGTGCCAGTAGTGCGACAGGCGGGATAGGGAACATTCAGTACTTC. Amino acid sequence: CASSATGGIGNIQYF.

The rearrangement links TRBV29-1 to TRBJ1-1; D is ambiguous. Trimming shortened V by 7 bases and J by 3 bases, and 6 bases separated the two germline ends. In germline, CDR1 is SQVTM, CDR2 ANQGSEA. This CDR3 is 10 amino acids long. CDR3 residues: CSAGDTEAFF. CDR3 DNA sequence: TGCAGCGCTGGGGACACTGAAGCTTTCTTT.

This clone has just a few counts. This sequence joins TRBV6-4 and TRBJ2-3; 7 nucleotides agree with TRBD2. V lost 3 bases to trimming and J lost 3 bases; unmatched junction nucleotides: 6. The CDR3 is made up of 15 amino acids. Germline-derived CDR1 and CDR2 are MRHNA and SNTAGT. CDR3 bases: TGTGCCAGCAGTGAAACGGGAGGTGGGACAGATACGCAGTATTTT. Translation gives CASSETGGGTDTQYF.

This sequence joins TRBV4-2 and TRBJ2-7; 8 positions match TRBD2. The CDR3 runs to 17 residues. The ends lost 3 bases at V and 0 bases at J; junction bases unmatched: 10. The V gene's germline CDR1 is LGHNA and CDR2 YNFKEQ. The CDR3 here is CASSQEGYGRASYEQYF. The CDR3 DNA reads TGTGCCAGCAGCCAGGAGGGGTACGGGAGGGCCTCCTACGAGCAGTACTTC.

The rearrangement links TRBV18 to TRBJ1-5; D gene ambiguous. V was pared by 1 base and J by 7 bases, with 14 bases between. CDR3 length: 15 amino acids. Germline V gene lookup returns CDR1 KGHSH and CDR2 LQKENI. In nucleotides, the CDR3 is TGTGCCAGCTCACCACGCTTGATTTTGGGGCAGCCCCAGCATTTT. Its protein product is CASSPRLILGQPQHF. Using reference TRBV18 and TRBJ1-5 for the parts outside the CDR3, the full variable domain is NAGVMQNPRHLVRRRGQEARLRCSPMKGHSHVYWYRQLPEEGLKFMVYLQKENIIDESGMPKERFSAEFPKEGPSILRIQQVVRGDSAAYFCASSPRLILGQPQHFGDGTRLSIL.

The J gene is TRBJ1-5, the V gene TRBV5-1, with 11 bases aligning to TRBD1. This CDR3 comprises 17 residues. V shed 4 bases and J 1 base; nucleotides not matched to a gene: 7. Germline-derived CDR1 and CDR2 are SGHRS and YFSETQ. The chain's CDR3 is CASSPGTGGQSNQPQHF. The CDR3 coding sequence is TGCGCCAGCAGCCCGGGGACAGGGGGTCAAAGCAATCAGCCCCAGCATTTT.

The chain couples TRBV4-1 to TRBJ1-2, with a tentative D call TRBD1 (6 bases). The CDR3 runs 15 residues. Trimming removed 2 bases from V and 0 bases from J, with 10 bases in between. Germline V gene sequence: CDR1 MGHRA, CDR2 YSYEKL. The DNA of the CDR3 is TGCGCCAGCAGCCAAAAGGAGGGGGCTAACTATGGCTACACCTTC. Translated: CASSQKEGANYGYTF.

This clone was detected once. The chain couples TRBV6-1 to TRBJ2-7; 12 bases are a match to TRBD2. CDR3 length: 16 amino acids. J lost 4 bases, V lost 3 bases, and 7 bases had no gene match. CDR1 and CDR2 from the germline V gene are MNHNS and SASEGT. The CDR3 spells CASSDLGLAGPYEQYF. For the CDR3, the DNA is TGTGCCAGCAGTGACCTCGGACTAGCGGGGCCGTACGAGCAGTACTTC.

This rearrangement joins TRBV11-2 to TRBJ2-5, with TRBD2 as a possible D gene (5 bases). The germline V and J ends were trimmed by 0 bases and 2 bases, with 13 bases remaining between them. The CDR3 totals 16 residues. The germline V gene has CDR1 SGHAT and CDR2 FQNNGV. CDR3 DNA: TGTGCCAGCAGCTTAGATCCCGGGATGGGACAAGAGACCCAGTACTTC. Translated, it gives CASSLDPGMGQETQYF. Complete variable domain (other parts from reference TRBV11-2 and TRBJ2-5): EAGVAQSPRYKIIEKRQSVAFWCNPISGHATLYWYQQILGQGPKLLIQFQNNGVVDDSQLPKDRFSAERLKGVDSTLKIQPAKLEDSAVYLCASSLDPGMGQETQYFGPGTRLLVL.

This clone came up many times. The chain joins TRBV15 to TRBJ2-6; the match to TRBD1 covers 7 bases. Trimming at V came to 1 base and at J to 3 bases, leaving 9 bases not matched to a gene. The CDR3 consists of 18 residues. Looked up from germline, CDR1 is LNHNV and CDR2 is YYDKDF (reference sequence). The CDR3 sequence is CATSRVGPGGGGANVLTF. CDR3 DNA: TGTGCCACCAGCAGAGTGGGGCCAGGGGGTGGTGGGGCCAACGTCCTGACTTTC. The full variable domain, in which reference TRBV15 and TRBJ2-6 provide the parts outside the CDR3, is DAMVIQNPRYQVTQFGKPVTLSCSQTLNHNVMYWYQQKSSQAPKLLFHYYDKDFNNEADTPDNFQSRRPNTSFCFLDIRSPGLGDTAMYLCATSRVGPGGGGANVLTFGAGSRLTVL.